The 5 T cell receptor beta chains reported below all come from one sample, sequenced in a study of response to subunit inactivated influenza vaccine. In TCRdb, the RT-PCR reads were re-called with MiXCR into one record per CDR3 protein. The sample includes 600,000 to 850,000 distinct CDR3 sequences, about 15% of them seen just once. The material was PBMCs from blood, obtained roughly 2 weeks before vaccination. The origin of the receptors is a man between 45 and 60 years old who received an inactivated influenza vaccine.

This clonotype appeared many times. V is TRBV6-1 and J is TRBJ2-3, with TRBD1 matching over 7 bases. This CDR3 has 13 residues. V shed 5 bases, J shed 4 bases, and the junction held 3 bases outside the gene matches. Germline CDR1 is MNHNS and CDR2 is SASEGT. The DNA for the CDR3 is TGTGCCAGCAGTCCTACAGGGGCAGATACGCAGTATTTT. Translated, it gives CASSPTGADTQYF.

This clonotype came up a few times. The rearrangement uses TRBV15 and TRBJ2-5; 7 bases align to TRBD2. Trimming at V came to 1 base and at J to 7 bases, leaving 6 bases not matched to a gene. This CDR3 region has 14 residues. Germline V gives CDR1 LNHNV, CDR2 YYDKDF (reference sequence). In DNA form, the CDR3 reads TGTGCCACCAGCAGAGTACGGGAGGTTGGGACCCAGTACTTC. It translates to CATSRVREVGTQYF.

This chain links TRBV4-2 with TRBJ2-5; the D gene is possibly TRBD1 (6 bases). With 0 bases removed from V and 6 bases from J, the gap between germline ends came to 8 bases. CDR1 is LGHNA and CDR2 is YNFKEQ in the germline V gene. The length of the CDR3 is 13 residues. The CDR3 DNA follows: TGTGCCAGCAGCCAAGAAAGGGGGAAGACCCAGTACTTC. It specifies CASSQERGKTQYF.

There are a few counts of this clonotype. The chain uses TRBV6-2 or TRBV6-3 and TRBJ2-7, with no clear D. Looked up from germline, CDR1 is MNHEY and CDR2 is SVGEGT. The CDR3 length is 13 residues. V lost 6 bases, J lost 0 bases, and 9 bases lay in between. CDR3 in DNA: TGTGCCAGCAGCATACTGTACTCCTACGAGCAGTACTTC. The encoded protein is CASSILYSYEQYF.

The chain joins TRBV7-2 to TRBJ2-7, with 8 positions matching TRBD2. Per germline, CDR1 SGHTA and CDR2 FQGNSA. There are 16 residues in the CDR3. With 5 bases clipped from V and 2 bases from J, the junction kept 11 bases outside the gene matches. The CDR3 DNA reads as TGTGCCAGCAGCCTCACCGGGACTAGTCGAACCTACGAGCAGTACTTC. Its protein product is CASSLTGTSRTYEQYF.